The TCR beta chain described here comes from a study of vaccination effects on CD4 cells after COVID-19 (dated by TCRdb to between 2020 and 2023). Regarding the research as a whole: The ViraFEST assay stimulated PBMC with viral peptide pools and then used TCR sequencing to identify antigen-specific CD4+ T cell clonotypes by expansion. Over 1.5 million PBMC per well were cultured with 9 to 10 ug/ml peptides in IMDM containing around 5% human AB serum, about 9 IU/ml IL-2 and gentamicin. SARS-CoV-2 spike-specific CD4+ TCR repertoires from before and after mRNA vaccination were compared in COVID-19 convalescent patients and in infection-naive vaccine recipients. A total of around eleven COVID-19 convalescent patients and several SARS-CoV-2-naive healthy vaccine recipients were included in the full study. The Oncomine TCR Beta short-read assay on an Illumina iSeq 100 was used to sequence cultures from other donors in the study. Across the study, the median time from the second dose to post-vaccine sampling was 72 days (range 14 to 241).

From the cysteine through the phenylalanine, the CDR3 covers 14 amino acids. This entry keeps only the CDR3 DNA: 42 bases, framed from base 1. Based on the germline V gene, the CDR1 and CDR2 sequences are MNHEY and SVGAGI. The V end gives up 6 bases and the J end 5 bases, leaving 7 bases in the junction not matched to a gene. The library was produced with the immunoSEQ multiplex PCR assay. DNA from the cultured and isolated CD4+ T cells underwent TCR beta CDR3 sequencing. As for the authors' bioinformatics: Non-productive TCR sequences were discarded, and reads were trimmed to the CDR3 region, with only CDR3s of 7 or more amino acids retained. The MANAFEST web app was used to identify antigen-specific clonotypes by comparing expansion in peptide wells with expansion in reference cultures. For clones to be considered positive, expansion at FDR<0.05 versus reference and all other wells, an odds ratio above 5, and a frequency above 0.1% in two replicate wells were required. A clonotype was defined as cross-reactive if the clonotype was significantly expanded both in SARS-CoV-2 spike wells and in at least one common cold coronavirus spike condition. CDR3 similarity was assessed by Levenshtein distance using the stringdist R package, and unrooted trees were constructed with ape in R 3.6.1. TCRdb limited this immuneACCESS table to in-frame rearrangements with V and J called. A share of clones is missing; checked studies link under half to unresolved V genes, and the rest is unexplained. Clone size and the V and J calls come from that table; the DNA yielded D and trimming. The table for this sample lists about 40,000 clones; approximately 70% of them were counted only once. The ten largest clones capture roughly 8.4% of the sample.

As concerns this clone: The antigen it recognizes is unknown. No qualities accompany the bases; no much larger clone lies one base away.

The paper as a whole reports these results and caveats: The study was limited by a small number of convalescent patients and lacked early post-infection timepoints. At late post-vaccination timepoints, both infection-induced and vaccine-induced clones showed marked clonal contraction, consistent with waning T cell responses. Among healthy vaccine recipients, nearly all vaccine-induced clones were SARS-CoV-2 mono-reactive, and just 1 of 255 was cross-reactive with common cold coronaviruses.

After more than nine days of culture, CD4+ T cells were isolated with the EasySep CD4+ T cell isolation kit. Each participant got two doses of an mRNA SARS-CoV-2 vaccine, either BNT162b2 or mRNA-1273. The absence of prior SARS-CoV-2 infection in healthy vaccine recipients was confirmed by negative nucleocapsid antibodies before and after vaccination. Half of the culture medium was replaced with fresh IL-2-containing medium on days 3 and 7. Each peptide stimulation condition was cultured in triplicate wells unless otherwise noted. PBMC were separated from whole blood using Ficoll-Paque Plus gradient centrifugation and were then either cryopreserved at -140C or used fresh. The QIAamp micro DNA kit was used to extract genomic DNA from the cultured CD4+ T cells.

The chain uses TRBV6-5 and TRBJ1-1, and TRBD1 aligns with 9 junction nucleotides. This sample comprised CD4+ T cells from PBMCs cultured without peptide, obtained after COVID-19 vaccination. This TCR derives from a human donor who received a COVID-19 vaccine. The DNA reads TGTGCCAGCAGGGTACAGGGGGCGTCAACTGAAGCTTTCTTT. The translation is CASRVQGASTEAFF.